This TCR beta chain was found in a study of T cell changes during pregnancy in multiple sclerosis. The CDR3 is 13 residues long. Per germline, CDR1 SGHAT and CDR2 FQNNGV. Trimming removed 5 bases at V and 0 bases at J, with 8 bases between. This clone has just one count. Generated by immunoSEQ multiplex PCR, the TCRdb table keeps only in-frame clones and is missing some. The profile shows tens of thousands of clones, roughly 94% of them singletons. Sequenced material: CD8+ T cells from peripheral blood mononuclear cells, taken after pregnancy. The TCR comes from a female donor with multiple sclerosis, enrolled in a pregnancy study. The V call is TRBV11-2, the J call TRBJ2-7; perhaps TRBD2 as D (6 bases). CDR3: CASSGGASYEQYF. CDR3 bases: TGTGCCAGCAGCGGAGGGGCCTCCTACGAGCAGTACTTC. The variable domain in full, with the rest retrieved from reference TRBV11-2 and TRBJ2-7, is EAGVAQSPRYKIIEKRQSVAFWCNPISGHATLYWYQQILGQGPKLLIQFQNNGVVDDSQLPKDRFSAERLKGVDSTLKIQPAKLEDSAVYLCASSGGASYEQYFGPGTRLTVT.